The 18 T cell receptor beta chains below come from one sample, sequenced in a study of blood T cell repertoires in COVID-19. The repertoire was sequenced with immunoSEQ multiplex PCR; TCRdb's copy has only in-frame clones and lacks some. This table has approximately 220,000 clones, roughly 85% appearing once. Specimen: peripheral blood. The receptors stem from a woman between 40 and 50 years old with active or convalescent COVID-19.

Only a few counts were recorded for this clone. The rearrangement links TRBV11-3 to TRBJ2-5; D possibly corresponds to TRBD2 (6 bases). CDR3 size: 13 residues. Trimming left V 6 bases short and J 1 base short, with 9 bases between. Germline values: CDR1 SGHNT, CDR2 YENEEA. The CDR3 DNA sequence: TGTGCCAGCAGGGGGGGAAGCCAAGAGACCCAGTACTTC. Translating gives CASRGGSQETQYF. Supplemented by reference TRBV11-3 and TRBJ2-5, the full variable domain reads EAGVVQSPRYKIIEKKQPVAFWCNPISGHNTLYWYLQNLGQGPELLIRYENEEAVDDSQLPKDRFSAERLKGVDSTLKIQPAELGDSAVYLCASRGGSQETQYFGPGTRLLVL.

The V gene is TRBV6-2 or TRBV6-3, the J gene TRBJ1-2; TRBD1 matches at 9 bases. The CDR3 runs 15 residues. Unmatched junction bases numbered 6, after V lost 4 bases and J lost 3 bases. CDR1 and CDR2 from the germline V gene are MNHEY and SVGEGT. The chain's CDR3 is CASSFQGQGDYGYTF. CDR3 in DNA: TGTGCCAGCAGTTTCCAGGGACAGGGCGACTATGGCTACACCTTC.

This chain links TRBV10-3 with TRBJ1-1; D is undetermined. The V and J ends lost 0 bases and 0 bases respectively, with 14 bases between them. Germline values: CDR1 ENHRY, CDR2 SYGVKD. The CDR3 has 17 residues. CDR3 residues: CAISESPGRVLNTEAFF. The CDR3, as DNA: TGTGCCATCAGTGAGTCGCCGGGGAGGGTTCTGAACACTGAAGCTTTCTTT.

The gene calls are TRBV14 and TRBJ1-1, with D hard to call. Germline V CDR1 and CDR2: SGHDN, FVKESK. The V gene lost 4 bases and the J gene lost 3 bases, with 15 bases spanning the gap. This CDR3 has 15 residues. CDR3 nucleotides: TGTGCCAGCAGCCCCCAATCACCGGGGTACACTGAAGCTTTCTTT. Its translation: CASSPQSPGYTEAFF.

The chain combines TRBV7-9 with TRBJ1-2, with no clear D. There are 14 residues in the CDR3. The V end lost 3 bases, the J end lost 0 bases, and 8 bases lay between the germline ends. CDR1 is SEHNR and CDR2 is FQNEAQ in the germline V gene (reference sequence). Here the CDR3 reads CASSFPTSNYGYTF. The CDR3 DNA reads as TGTGCCAGCAGCTTCCCAACATCTAACTATGGCTACACCTTC.

The CDR3 DNA is TGTGCCAGCAGCGTGACAGGGGGCCACTCTGGAAACACCATATATTTT. As protein: CASSVTGGHSGNTIYF. The chain recombines TRBV7-8 with TRBJ1-3; 10 nucleotides agree with TRBD1. CDR1 and CDR2 from the germline V gene are SGHVS and FQNEAQ. Trimming at V came to 5 bases and at J to 0 bases, leaving 4 bases not matched to a gene. This CDR3 is 16 amino acids long.

This clone was picked up a small number of times. The J gene is TRBJ1-4, the V gene TRBV28; 7 nucleotides align to TRBD1. The CDR3 totals 14 residues. Germline V CDR1 and CDR2: MDHEN, SYDVKM. The V gene end was trimmed by 3 bases and the J gene end by 5 bases; junction bases not matched to a gene: 3. CDR3 in amino acids: CASSLGTENEKLFF. CDR3 DNA: TGTGCCAGCAGTTTGGGGACAGAGAATGAAAAACTGTTTTTT. Combining the CDR3 with reference TRBV28 and TRBJ1-4 gives the whole variable domain DVKVTQSSRYLVKRTGEKVFLECVQDMDHENMFWYRQDPGLGLRLIYFSYDVKMKEKGDIPEGYSVSREKKERFSLILESASTNQTSMYLCASSLGTENEKLFFGSGTQLSVL.

The chain uses TRBV6-1 and TRBJ2-1; 14 bases fit TRBD2. In germline, CDR1 is MNHNS, CDR2 SASEGT. The CDR3 has 18 residues. V trimming: 4 bases; J trimming: 4 bases; junction bases outside the gene matches: 9. CDR3 loop: CASSAGLAGVLGYNEQFF. CDR3 sequence (DNA): TGTGCCAGCAGTGCGGGACTAGCGGGAGTTTTGGGTTACAATGAGCAGTTCTTC.

This clone turned up a few times. The chain has TRBV7-6 and TRBJ1-2; D perhaps matches TRBD1 (5 bases). Trimming cost V 1 base and J 7 bases, with 10 bases left between them. This CDR3 is 13 amino acids long. Germline CDR1 SGHVS, CDR2 FNYEAQ. The CDR3: CASSLGGATGYTF. CDR3 in DNA: TGTGCCAGCAGCTTAGGGGGCGCCACTGGCTACACCTTC.

The sample holds one count of this clone. This chain joins TRBV11-3 and TRBJ2-7; unclear D gene. Germline V gene lookup returns CDR1 SGHNT and CDR2 YENEEA. The CDR3 consists of 12 residues. Trimming pared 2 bases from V and 5 bases from J, leaving 7 bases between. CDR3 sequence: CASSLFDNEQYF. The CDR3 region has the DNA TGTGCCAGCAGCTTATTCGACAACGAGCAGTACTTC. Combining the CDR3 with reference TRBV11-3 and TRBJ2-7 gives the whole variable domain EAGVVQSPRYKIIEKKQPVAFWCNPISGHNTLYWYLQNLGQGPELLIRYENEEAVDDSQLPKDRFSAERLKGVDSTLKIQPAELGDSAVYLCASSLFDNEQYFGPGTRLTVT.

The chain couples TRBV5-1 to TRBJ2-2; 11 positions match TRBD1. The CDR3 is 15 residues long. With 7 bases clipped from V and 6 bases from J, the junction kept 8 bases outside the gene matches. Germline loops: CDR1 SGHRS, CDR2 YFSETQ. CDR3 in amino acids: CASYSGQGDPGELFF. CDR3 sequence (DNA): TGCGCCAGCTACTCGGGACAGGGGGATCCCGGGGAGCTGTTTTTT.

In this sample, this clone turned up a few times. V gene TRBV20-1 combines with J gene TRBJ2-5, with 7 bases matching TRBD2. The CDR3 runs 11 residues. CDR1 is DFQATT and CDR2 is SNEGSKA in the germline V gene (reference sequence). The CDR3 region is CSTGGRKTQYF. The CDR3 DNA follows: TGCAGCACGGGGGGTAGGAAGACCCAGTACTTC.

This chain uses TRBV6-6 with TRBJ2-1; D might be TRBD1 (6 bases). The CDR3 loop spans 15 amino acids. Trimming took 5 bases from V and 10 from J, leaving 21 bases between them. Per germline, CDR1 MNHNY and CDR2 SVGAGI (reference sequence). CDR3 nucleotides: TGTGCCAGCAGTCGATCGGGAACAGGCACAGGGGAGCAGTTCTTC. The encoded protein is CASSRSGTGTGEQFF.

The rearrangement uses TRBV5-1 and TRBJ1-1; D gene unclear. Germline CDR1 is SGHRS and CDR2 is YFSETQ. CDR3 length: 12 residues. Trimming took 2 bases from V and 4 from J, leaving 6 bases between them. The CDR3 sequence is CASSLRGTEAFF. The CDR3 DNA is TGCGCCAGCAGCTTAAGAGGCACTGAAGCTTTCTTT.

The chain combines TRBV21-1 with TRBJ2-3; TRBD2, the table's D call, lacks a check against the DNA. TRBV21-1 is a pseudogene locus. The CDR3 is made up of 17 amino acids. In DNA form, the CDR3 reads TGTGCCAGCAGCACACCTAGCGGGAACGCCAGGACAGATACGCAGTATTTT. It encodes CASSTPSGNARTDTQYF.

The J gene is TRBJ2-3, the V gene TRBV2; D uncertain. There are 13 residues in the CDR3. The V end lost 6 bases, the J end lost 2 bases, and 9 bases lay between the germline ends. Germline V gives CDR1 SNHLY, CDR2 FYNNEI. The CDR3 nucleotides are TGTGCCAGCAGGCGATCACCCACAGATACGCAGTATTTT. Translating it yields CASRRSPTDTQYF.

V is TRBV7-9 and J is TRBJ2-3; 9 nucleotides agree with TRBD2. The germline V gene has CDR1 SEHNR and CDR2 FQNEAQ (reference sequence). The CDR3 totals 15 residues. The J segment lost 6 bases and the V segment lost 1 base, leaving 5 bases of the junction unmatched. Written as DNA, the CDR3 is TGTGCCAGCAGCTTAGTTTTAGCGGGAGAGGATACGCAGTATTTT. Its translation is CASSLVLAGEDTQYF.

The CDR3 here is CASRGTSGLQETQYF. The CDR3 DNA is TGTGCCAGCAGGGGGACTAGCGGACTCCAAGAGACCCAGTACTTC. The chain recombines TRBV5-4 with TRBJ2-5; 11 bases match TRBD2. Trimming cost V 5 bases and J 1 base; bases outside gene matches: 4. CDR1 is SGHNT and CDR2 is YYREEE in the germline V gene (reference sequence). This CDR3 is 15 amino acids long.